The source of this TCR beta chain is a study of long-term antiretroviral therapy in people with HIV. Version v3.0 of the immunoSEQ assay was performed at survey level. Profiled with immunoSEQ multiplex PCR; TCRdb holds only in-frame clones, not every one. The table records 35,000 or so clones, approximately 83% of them present only once. A remark on this clone: Its antigen is undetermined.

CDR1 is SGHRS and CDR2 is YFSETQ in the germline V gene. V gave up 2 bases and J gave up 0 bases; unmatched junction bases: 8. This CDR3 contains 17 residues. Study findings and constraints: Post-ART, diversity grew, though it stayed under transplant donor control levels.

The material sequenced was unsorted PBMCs, taken 2.2 years after starting antiretroviral therapy. The origin of this receptor is a man aged 18-30 years with HIV. The V and J genes are TRBV5-1 and TRBJ2-1; 7 bases are shared with TRBD1. DNA for the CDR3: TGCGCCAGCAGCTTAGATCCGGGACAGAGCTCCTACAATGAGCAGTTCTTC. This encodes CASSLDPGQSSYNEQFF.